This paragraph reports one TCR beta chain. The data derive from a study of blood T cell repertoires in COVID-19. At the level of the study: There were acute and convalescent COVID-19 samples, and they came from the United States, Italy and Spain.

Germline values: CDR1 MNHEY, CDR2 SMNVEV (reference sequence). The CDR3 is made up of 15 amino acids. The V end lost 4 bases, the J end lost 1 base, and 13 bases lay between the germline ends. Per the study methods: The authors estimated nucleated cell counts from reference gene primer amplification. Measured with immunoSEQ multiplex PCR; TCRdb has only the in-frame clones, and not every one. That table is the source of V, J and clone size, and D and trimming were worked out from the DNA. This sample yields roughly 250,000 clones, of which 70% to 90% are seen a single time; just over 0.85% belongs to the top ten.

The rearrangement joins TRBV27 to TRBJ1-1; tentative D call: TRBD1 (5 bases). This clonotype was sampled from a man aged 50 or older who had been exposed to COVID-19. Source material: PBMCs or T cells enriched from blood (not recorded which). CDR3: CASSSLPGSNTEAFF. CDR3 sequence (DNA): TGTGCCAGCAGTTCGTTGCCAGGGTCGAACACTGAAGCTTTCTTT.